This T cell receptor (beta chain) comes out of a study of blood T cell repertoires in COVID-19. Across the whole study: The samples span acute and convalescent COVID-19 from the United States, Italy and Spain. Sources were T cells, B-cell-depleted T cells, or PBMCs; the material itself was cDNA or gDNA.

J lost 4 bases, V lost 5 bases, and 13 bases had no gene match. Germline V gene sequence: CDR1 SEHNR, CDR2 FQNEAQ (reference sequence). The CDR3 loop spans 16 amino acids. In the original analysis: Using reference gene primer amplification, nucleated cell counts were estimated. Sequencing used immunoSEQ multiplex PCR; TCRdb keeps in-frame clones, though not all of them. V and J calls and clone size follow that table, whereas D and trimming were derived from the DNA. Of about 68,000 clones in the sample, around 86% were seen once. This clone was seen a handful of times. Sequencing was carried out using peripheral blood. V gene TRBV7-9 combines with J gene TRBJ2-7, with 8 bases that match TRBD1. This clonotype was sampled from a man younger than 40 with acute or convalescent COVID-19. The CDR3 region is CASSEGDRQINYEQYF. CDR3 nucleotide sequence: TGTGCCAGCAGCGAAGGGGACAGGCAGATCAATTACGAGCAGTACTTC.